Listed below are T cell receptor beta chains from one sample, sequenced in a study of T cells in localized non-small cell lung cancer. The method was immunoSEQ multiplex PCR; TCRdb's version includes in-frame clones alone and lacks a portion of them. Here the sample spans roughly 3,000 clones, about 32% being singletons. The starting material was lung tumor tissue, obtained before any cancer treatment. These TCRs come from a female donor of 60 years or more with stage I lung adenocarcinoma. Both conserved end residues are part of each CDR3. Fields, in order: V gene, J gene, CDR3 protein.

TRBV9	TRBJ1-2	CASSRTGGSNYGYTF
TRBV30	TRBJ1-3	CAWSSLNTIYF
TRBV6-8	TRBJ1-6	CASRKTGRNSPLHF
TRBV30	TRBJ1-2	CAWTALGGDGYTF
TRBV5-1	TRBJ2-5	CASRWSGAGETQYF
TRBV23-1	TRBJ1-1	CASSQGGRAREAFF
TRBV6-8	TRBJ2-2	CASSQLPGAGELFF
TRBV9	TRBJ2-6	CASSEEYSGANVLTF
TRBV19	TRBJ1-2	CASTQDVGGYTF
TRBV11-3	TRBJ1-1	CASSLGGDLTTEAFF
TRBV11-3	TRBJ1-6	CASSLEGTDNSPLHF
TRBV19	TRBJ2-7	CASRLAGNTYEQYF
TRBV12-5	TRBJ1-4	CASGHGGEKLFF
TRBV18	TRBJ1-4	CASSPGYGNEKLFF
TRBV29-1	TRBJ1-1	CSGSNRLNTEAFF
TRBV29-1	TRBJ2-1	CSAPGDRGSYNEQFF
TRBV6-8	TRBJ1-6	CASSQRTGVYNSPLHF
TRBV11-3	TRBJ2-1	CASSLSGTQNVWGSYNEQFF
TRBV6-8	TRBJ2-3	CASSYSAGDTDTQYF
TRBV18	TRBJ1-1	CASSNTGDLNTEAFF
TRBV30	TRBJ2-5	CAWSTSSGGGETQYF
TRBV6-8	TRBJ2-2	CASSSPGGTGELFF
TRBV5-1	TRBJ1-2	CASSLAADRPYGYTF
TRBV10-2	TRBJ1-2	CASSLTGTSNYGYTF
TRBV6-8	TRBJ1-1	CAIREMDRGPPEAFF